This T cell receptor beta chain emerged from a study of radiotherapy plus CTLA-4 blockade in lung cancer. Regarding the study as a whole: Early shifts in blood T cell clones, with interferon-beta, reportedly predicted response best. In blood, after radiotherapy plus ipilimumab, tumor-derived TCR clones expanded.

This clone was seen only once. Its antigen is unidentified. The CDR3 runs 12 residues. Germline loops: CDR1 SNHLY, CDR2 FYNNEI. V lost 8 bases and J lost 10, with 17 bases in between. Clones were read by immunoSEQ multiplex PCR, and TCRdb kept only the in-frame ones, dropping some. The sample includes about 48,000 clones, 86% of them seen just once. Patients had chemo-refractory metastatic non-small-cell lung cancer and received focal radiation plus CTLA-4 blockade that used ipilimumab. This clonotype was sampled from a human donor with non-small cell lung cancer that progressed on radiotherapy plus ipilimumab. Some clones in this sample may be carry-over from other donors' samples. This specimen consisted of peripheral blood, obtained from a patient treated with radiotherapy plus ipilimumab. V usage is TRBV2 and J usage is TRBJ1-1; D unclear. The CDR3 nucleotides are TGTGCCAGCGCCTTACAAGACAAGTCAGCTTTCTTT. Residues: CASALQDKSAFF.